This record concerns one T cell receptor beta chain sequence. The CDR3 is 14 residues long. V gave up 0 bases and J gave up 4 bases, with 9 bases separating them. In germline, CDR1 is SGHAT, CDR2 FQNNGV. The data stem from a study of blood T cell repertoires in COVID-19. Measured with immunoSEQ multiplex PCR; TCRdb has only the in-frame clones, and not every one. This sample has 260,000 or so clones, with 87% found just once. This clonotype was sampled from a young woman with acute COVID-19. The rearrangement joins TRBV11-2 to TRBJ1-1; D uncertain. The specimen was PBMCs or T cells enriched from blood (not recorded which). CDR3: CASSLEGAVTEAFF. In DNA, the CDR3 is TGTGCCAGCAGCTTAGAGGGAGCAGTCACTGAAGCTTTCTTT.